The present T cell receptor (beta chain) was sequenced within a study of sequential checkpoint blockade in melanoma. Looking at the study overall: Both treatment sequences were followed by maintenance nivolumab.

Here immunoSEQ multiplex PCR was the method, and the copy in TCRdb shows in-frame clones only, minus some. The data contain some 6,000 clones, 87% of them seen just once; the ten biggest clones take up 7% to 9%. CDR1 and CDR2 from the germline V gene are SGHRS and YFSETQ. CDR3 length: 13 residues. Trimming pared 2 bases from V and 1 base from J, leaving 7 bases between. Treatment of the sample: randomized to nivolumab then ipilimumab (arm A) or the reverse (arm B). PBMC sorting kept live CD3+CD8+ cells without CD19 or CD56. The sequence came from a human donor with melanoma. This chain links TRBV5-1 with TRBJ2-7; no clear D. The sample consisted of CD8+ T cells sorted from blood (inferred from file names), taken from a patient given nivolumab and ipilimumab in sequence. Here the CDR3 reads CASSFGLSYEQYF. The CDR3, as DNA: TGCGCCAGCAGCTTTGGGCTGTCCTACGAGCAGTACTTC.